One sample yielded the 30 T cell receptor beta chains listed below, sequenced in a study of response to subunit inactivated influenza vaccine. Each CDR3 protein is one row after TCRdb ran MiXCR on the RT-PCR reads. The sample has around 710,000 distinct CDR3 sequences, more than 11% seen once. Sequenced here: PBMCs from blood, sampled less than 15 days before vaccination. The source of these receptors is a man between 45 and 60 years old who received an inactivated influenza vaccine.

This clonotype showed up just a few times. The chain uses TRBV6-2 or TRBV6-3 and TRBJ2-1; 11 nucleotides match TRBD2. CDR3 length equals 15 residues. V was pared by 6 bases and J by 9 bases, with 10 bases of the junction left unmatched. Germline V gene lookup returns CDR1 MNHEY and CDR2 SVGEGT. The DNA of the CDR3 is TGTGCCAGCAGCCTAAGTAGCGGGGGGGCTGCTGAGCAGTTCTTC. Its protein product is CASSLSSGGAAEQFF.

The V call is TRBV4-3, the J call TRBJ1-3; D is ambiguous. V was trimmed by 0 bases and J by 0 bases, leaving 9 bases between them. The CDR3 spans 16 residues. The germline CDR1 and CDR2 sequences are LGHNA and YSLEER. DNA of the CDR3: TGCGCCAGCAGCCAAGATTTCCTGAACTCTGGAAACACCATATATTTT. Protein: CASSQDFLNSGNTIYF.

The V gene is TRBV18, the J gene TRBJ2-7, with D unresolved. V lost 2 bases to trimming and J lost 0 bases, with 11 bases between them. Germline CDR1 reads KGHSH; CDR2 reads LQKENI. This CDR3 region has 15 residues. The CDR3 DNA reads TGTGCCAGCTCACCAGACCAAAGGAGCTCCTACGAGCAGTACTTC. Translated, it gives CASSPDQRSSYEQYF.

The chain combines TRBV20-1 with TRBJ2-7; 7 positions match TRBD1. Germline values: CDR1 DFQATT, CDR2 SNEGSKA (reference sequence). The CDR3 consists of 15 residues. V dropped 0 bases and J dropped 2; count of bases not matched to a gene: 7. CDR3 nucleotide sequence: TGCAGTGCTAGAGATACCAGACAGGGCCCCTACGAGCAGTACTTC. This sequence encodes CSARDTRQGPYEQYF.

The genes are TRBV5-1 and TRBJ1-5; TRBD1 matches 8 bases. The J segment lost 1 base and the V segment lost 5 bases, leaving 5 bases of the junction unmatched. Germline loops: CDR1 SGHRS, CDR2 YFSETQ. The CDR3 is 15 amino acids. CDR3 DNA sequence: TGCGCCAGCAGGGGGACAGGAACGAGCAATCAGCCCCAGCATTTT. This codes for CASRGTGTSNQPQHF.

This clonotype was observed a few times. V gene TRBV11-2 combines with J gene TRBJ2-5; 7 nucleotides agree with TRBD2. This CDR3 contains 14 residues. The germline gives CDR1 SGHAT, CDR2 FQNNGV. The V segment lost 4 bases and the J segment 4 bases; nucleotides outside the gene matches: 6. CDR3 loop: CASSSAGILETQYF. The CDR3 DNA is TGTGCCAGCAGCTCAGCGGGGATACTAGAGACCCAGTACTTC.

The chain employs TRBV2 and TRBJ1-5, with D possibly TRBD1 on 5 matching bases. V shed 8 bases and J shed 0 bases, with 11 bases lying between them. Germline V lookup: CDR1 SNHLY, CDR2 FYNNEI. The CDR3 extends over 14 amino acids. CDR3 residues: CASRQINSNQPQHF. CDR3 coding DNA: TGTGCCAGCCGACAGATCAATAGCAATCAGCCCCAGCATTTT.

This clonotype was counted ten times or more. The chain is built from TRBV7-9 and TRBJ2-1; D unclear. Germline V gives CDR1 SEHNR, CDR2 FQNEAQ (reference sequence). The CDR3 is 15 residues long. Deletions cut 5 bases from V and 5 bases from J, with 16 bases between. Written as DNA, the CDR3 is TGTGCCAGCAGCCCGAAGACGGGCGAAAACAATGAGCAGTTCTTC. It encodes CASSPKTGENNEQFF.

This CDR3 reads CASSYGTVGQPQHF. CDR3 nucleotide sequence: TGTGCCAGCAGTTACGGGACAGTCGGTCAGCCCCAGCATTTT. This sequence joins TRBV6-2 or TRBV6-3 and TRBJ1-5; 7 nucleotides match TRBD1. The CDR3 extends over 14 amino acids. CDR1 is MNHEY, CDR2 SVGEGT, per germline. The V gene end was trimmed by 2 bases and the J gene end by 6 bases; junction bases not matched to a gene: 4.

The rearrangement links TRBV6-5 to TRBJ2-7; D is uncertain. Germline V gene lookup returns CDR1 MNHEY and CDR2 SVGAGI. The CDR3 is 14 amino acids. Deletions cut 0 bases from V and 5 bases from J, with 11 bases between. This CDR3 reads CASSYSQTRDEQYF. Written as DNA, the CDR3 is TGTGCCAGCAGTTACTCGCAGACTCGGGACGAGCAGTACTTC.

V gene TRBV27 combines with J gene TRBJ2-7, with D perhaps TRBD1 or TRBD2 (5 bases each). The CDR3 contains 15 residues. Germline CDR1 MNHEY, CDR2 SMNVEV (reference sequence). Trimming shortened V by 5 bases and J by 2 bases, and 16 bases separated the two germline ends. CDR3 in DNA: TGTGCCAGCAGTCCGGGGCCGGGGACGACCTACGAGCAGTACTTC. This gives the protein CASSPGPGTTYEQYF.

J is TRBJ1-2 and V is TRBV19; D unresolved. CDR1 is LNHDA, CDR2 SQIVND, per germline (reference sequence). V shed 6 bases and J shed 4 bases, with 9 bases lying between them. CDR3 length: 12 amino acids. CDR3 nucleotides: TGTGCCAGTAGCGCCAGGACCTATGGCTACACCTTC. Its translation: CASSARTYGYTF.

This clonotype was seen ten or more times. The CDR3 spells CSVEVQLNTEAFF. The CDR3 region has the DNA TGCAGCGTTGAAGTACAGCTGAACACTGAAGCTTTCTTT. This rearrangement joins TRBV29-1 to TRBJ1-1; D remains unclear. Trimming took off 1 base at V and 0 bases at J, with 6 bases between the two ends. The CDR3 spans 13 residues. From germline, CDR1 is SQVTM and CDR2 ANQGSEA.

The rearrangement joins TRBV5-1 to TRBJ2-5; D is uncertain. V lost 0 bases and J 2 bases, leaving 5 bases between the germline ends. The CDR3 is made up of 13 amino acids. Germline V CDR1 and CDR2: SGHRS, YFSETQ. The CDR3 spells CASSLDFQETQYF. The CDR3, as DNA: TGCGCCAGCAGCTTGGACTTTCAAGAGACCCAGTACTTC.

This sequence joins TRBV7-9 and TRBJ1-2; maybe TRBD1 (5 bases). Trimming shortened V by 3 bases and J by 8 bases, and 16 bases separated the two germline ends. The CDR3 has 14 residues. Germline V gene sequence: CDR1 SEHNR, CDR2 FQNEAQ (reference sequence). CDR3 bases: TGTGCCAGCAGCTTTATTATTGCCAGGGACGGCTACACCTTC. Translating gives CASSFIIARDGYTF.

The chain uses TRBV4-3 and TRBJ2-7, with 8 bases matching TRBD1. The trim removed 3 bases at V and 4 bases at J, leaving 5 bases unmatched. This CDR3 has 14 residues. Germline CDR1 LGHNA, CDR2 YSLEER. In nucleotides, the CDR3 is TGCGCCAGCAGCCAGGGGACAGGCTGGTACGAGCAGTACTTC. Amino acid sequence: CASSQGTGWYEQYF.

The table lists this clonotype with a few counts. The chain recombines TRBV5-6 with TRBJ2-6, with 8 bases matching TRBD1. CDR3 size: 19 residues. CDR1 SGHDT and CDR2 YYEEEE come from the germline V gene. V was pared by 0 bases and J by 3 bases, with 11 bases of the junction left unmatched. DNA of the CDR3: TGTGCCAGCAGCTTGGCCAGGACAGGGTTATACTTTGGGGCCAACGTCCTGACTTTC. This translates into CASSLARTGLYFGANVLTF.

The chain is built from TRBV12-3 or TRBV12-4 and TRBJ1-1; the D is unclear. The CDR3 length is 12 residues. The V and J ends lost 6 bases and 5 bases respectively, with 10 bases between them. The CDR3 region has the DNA TGTGCCAGCAGCCTTATCAAGACTGAAGCTTTCTTT. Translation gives CASSLIKTEAFF.

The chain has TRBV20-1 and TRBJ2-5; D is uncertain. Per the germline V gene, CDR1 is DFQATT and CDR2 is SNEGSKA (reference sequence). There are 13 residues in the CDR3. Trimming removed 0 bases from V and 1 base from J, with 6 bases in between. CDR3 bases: TGCAGTGCTAGAGATCGCTTCCAAGAGACCCAGTACTTC. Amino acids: CSARDRFQETQYF.

The CDR3 DNA is TGTGCCAGCTCACCCGTCAGAGATGCCAAAAACATTCAGTACTTC. Protein sequence: CASSPVRDAKNIQYF. The J gene is TRBJ2-4, the V gene TRBV18; no reliable D call. Trimming left V 3 bases short and J 1 base short, with 10 bases between. The V gene's germline CDR1 is KGHSH and CDR2 LQKENI. This CDR3 comprises 15 residues.

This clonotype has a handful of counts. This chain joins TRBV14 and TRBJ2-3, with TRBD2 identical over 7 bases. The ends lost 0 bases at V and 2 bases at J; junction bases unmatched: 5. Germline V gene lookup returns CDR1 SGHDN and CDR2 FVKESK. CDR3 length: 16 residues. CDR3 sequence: CASSQELGGFTDTQYF. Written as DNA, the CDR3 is TGTGCCAGCAGCCAAGAATTGGGAGGGTTCACAGATACGCAGTATTTT.

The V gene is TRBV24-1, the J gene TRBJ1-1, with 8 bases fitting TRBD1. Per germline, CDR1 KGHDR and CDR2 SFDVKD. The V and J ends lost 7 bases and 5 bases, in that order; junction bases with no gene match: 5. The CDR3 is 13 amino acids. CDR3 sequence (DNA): TGTGCCACCAGAGCCACAGGGGGGACTGAAGCTTTCTTT. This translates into CATRATGGTEAFF.

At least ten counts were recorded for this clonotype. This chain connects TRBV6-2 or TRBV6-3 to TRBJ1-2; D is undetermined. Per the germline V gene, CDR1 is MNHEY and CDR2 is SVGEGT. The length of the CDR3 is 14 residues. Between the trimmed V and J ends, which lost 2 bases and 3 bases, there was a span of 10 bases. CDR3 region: CASSYATFDYGYTF. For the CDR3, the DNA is TGTGCCAGCAGTTACGCGACCTTTGACTATGGCTACACCTTC.

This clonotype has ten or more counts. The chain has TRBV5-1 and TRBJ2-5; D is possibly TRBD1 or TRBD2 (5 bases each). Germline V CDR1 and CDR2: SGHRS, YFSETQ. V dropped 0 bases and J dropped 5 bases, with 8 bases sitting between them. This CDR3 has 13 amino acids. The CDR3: CASSLEGDETQYF. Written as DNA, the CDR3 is TGCGCCAGCAGCTTGGAAGGGGACGAGACCCAGTACTTC. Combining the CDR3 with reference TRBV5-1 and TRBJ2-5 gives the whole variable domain KAGVTQTPRYLIKTRGQQVTLSCSPISGHRSVSWYQQTPGQGLQFLFEYFSETQRNKGNFPGRFSGRQFSNSRSEMNVSTLELGDSALYLCASSLEGDETQYFGPGTRLLVL.

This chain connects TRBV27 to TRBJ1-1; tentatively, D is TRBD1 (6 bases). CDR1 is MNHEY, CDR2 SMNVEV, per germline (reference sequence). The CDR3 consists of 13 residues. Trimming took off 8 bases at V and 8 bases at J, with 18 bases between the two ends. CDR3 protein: CASFHHGGGEAFF. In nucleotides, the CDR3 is TGTGCCAGCTTTCACCACGGGGGCGGGGAAGCTTTCTTT.

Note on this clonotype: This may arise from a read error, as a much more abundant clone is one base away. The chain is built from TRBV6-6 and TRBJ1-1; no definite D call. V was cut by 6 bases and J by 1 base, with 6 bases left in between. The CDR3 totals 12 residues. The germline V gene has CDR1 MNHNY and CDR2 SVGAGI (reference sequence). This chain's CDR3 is CASSRKNTEAFF. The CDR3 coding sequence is TGTGCCAGCAGCAGGAAGAACACTGAAGCTTTCTTT.

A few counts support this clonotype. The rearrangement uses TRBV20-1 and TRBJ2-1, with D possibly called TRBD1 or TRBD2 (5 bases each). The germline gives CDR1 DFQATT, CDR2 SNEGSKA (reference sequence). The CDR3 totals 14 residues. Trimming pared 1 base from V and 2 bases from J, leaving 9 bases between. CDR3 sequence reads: CSARAWGPYNEQFF. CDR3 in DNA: TGCAGTGCTAGAGCCTGGGGACCCTACAATGAGCAGTTCTTC.

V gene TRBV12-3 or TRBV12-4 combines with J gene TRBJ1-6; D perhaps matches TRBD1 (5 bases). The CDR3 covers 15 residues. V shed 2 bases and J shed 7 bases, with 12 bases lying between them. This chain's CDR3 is CASSLTTRVNSPLHF. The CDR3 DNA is TGTGCCAGCAGTTTAACGACCAGGGTCAATTCACCCCTCCACTTT.

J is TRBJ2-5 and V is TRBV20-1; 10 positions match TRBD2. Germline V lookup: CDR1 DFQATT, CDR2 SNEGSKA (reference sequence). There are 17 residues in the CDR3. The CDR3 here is CCARDPRTSGLQETQYF. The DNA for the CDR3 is TGCTGCGCTAGAGATCCGCGGACTAGCGGACTCCAAGAGACCCAGTACTTC.

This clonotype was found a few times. The CDR3 region is CAAGTSGNNEQFF. The CDR3 DNA sequence: TGTGCCGCCGGGACTAGCGGGAACAATGAGCAGTTCTTC. The rearrangement links TRBV24-1 to TRBJ2-1, with TRBD2 matching 13 bases. There are 13 residues in the CDR3. Germline values: CDR1 KGHDR, CDR2 SFDVKD. Germline trimming cut 12 bases from V and 5 bases from J; bases unmatched to any gene: 3.